Sequencing of this T cell receptor (beta chain) was carried out in a study of beta chain features in type 1 diabetes. Expressed TCRB transcripts were sequenced because the isolated RNA had all been reverse transcribed beforehand. Sequenced naive, central memory and regulatory T cell samples produced an average of approximately 3.8 million reads. TCRdb keeps only in-frame clones here, not all; method: immunoSEQ multiplex PCR. The sample has 30,000 to 45,000 clones; around 60% are singletons. Each sorted population was over 95% pure. The study's findings and limits: TCRB repertoires of naive, central memory and Treg cells appeared more similar among patients than among healthy donors. Patients with type 1 diabetes showed fewer VDJ junction insertions and more deletions.

V shed 1 base, J shed 6 bases, and the junction held 9 bases outside the gene matches. Germline V gives CDR1 LGHNA, CDR2 YNFKEQ. The CDR3 consists of 16 residues. About this clone: Antigen: not known.

This clonotype was sampled from a woman in her twenties or thirties in good health. Material for sequencing was Tregs from blood. The J gene is TRBJ2-7, the V gene TRBV4-2, with 10 bases aligning to TRBD2. CDR3 sequence reads: CASSQVGSGRVSEQYF. The CDR3 DNA reads as TGTGCCAGCAGCCAAGTAGGGAGCGGGAGGGTCTCCGAGCAGTACTTC.